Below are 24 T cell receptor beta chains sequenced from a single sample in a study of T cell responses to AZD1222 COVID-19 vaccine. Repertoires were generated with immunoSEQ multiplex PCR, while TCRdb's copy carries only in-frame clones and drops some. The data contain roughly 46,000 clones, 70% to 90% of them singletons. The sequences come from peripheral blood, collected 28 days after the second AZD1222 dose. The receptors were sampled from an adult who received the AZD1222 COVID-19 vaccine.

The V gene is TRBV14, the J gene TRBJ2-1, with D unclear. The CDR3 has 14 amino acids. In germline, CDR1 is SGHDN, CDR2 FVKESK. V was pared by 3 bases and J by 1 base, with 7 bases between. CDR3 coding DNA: TGTGCCAGCAGCCATCTAATTTCCTACAATGAGCAGTTCTTC. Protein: CASSHLISYNEQFF.

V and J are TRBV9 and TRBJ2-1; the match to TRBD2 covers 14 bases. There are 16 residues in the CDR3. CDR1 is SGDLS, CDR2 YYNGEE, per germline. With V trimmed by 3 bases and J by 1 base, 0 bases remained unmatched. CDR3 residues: CASSGTSGGSYNEQFF. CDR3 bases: TGTGCCAGCAGCGGGACTAGCGGGGGGTCCTACAATGAGCAGTTCTTC.

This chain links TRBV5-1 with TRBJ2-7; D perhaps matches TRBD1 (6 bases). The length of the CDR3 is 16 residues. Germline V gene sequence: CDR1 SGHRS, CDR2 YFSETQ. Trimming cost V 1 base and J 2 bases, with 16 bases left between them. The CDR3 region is CASSLNTGRHTYEQYF. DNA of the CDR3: TGCGCCAGCAGCTTGAACACAGGGCGACATACCTACGAGCAGTACTTC.

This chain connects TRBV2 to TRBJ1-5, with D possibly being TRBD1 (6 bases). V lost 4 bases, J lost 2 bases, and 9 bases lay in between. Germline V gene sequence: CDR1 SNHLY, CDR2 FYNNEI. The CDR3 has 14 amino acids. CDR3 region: CASSVQGGNQPQHF. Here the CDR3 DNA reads TGTGCCAGCAGTGTACAGGGAGGCAATCAGCCCCAGCATTTT.

The CDR3 reads CASSLSTAGAIDNSPLHF. Here the CDR3 DNA reads TGTGCCAGCAGCTTATCCACCGCGGGGGCCATTGATAATTCACCCCTCCACTTT. The chain uses TRBV7-2 and TRBJ1-6; D is possibly TRBD1 (6 bases). The CDR3 has 18 amino acids. Trimming pared 2 bases from V and 5 bases from J, leaving 19 bases between. Germline CDR1 reads SGHTA; CDR2 reads FQGNSA.

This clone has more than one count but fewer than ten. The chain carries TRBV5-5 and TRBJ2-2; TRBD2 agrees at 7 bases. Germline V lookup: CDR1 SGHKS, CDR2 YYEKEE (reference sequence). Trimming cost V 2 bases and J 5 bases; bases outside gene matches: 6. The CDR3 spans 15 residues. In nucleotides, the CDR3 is TGTGCCAGCAGCTTCGGCGGGAGAGAAACCGGGGAGCTGTTTTTT. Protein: CASSFGGRETGELFF.

Here the CDR3 DNA reads TGTGCCAGCAGCGCCGGGACTAGCGGGACCAATGAGCAGTTCTTC. As protein: CASSAGTSGTNEQFF. V gene TRBV7-3 combines with J gene TRBJ2-1; 13 bases line up with TRBD2. J lost 6 bases, V lost 5 bases, and 4 bases had no gene match. The CDR3 has 15 residues. CDR1 SGHTA and CDR2 FQGTGA come from the germline V gene.

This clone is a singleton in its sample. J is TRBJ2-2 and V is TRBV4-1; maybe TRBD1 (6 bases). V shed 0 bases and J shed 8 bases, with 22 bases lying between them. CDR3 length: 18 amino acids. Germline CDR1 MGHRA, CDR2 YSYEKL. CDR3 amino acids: CASSQDGGPKGFLGELFF. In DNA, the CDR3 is TGCGCCAGCAGCCAAGATGGGGGCCCAAAGGGATTCCTAGGGGAGCTGTTTTTT.

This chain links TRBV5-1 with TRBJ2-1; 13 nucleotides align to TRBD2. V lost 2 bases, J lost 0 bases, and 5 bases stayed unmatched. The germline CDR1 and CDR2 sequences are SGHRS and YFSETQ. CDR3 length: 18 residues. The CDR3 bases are TGCGCCAGCAGCTTCGGGACTAGCGGGGCCAGCTCCTACAATGAGCAGTTCTTC. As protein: CASSFGTSGASSYNEQFF.

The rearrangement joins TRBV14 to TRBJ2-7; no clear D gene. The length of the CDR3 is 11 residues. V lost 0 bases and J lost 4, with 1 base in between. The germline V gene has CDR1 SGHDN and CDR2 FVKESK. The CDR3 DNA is TGTGCCAGCAGCCAAGAGTACGAGCAGTACTTC. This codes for CASSQEYEQYF.

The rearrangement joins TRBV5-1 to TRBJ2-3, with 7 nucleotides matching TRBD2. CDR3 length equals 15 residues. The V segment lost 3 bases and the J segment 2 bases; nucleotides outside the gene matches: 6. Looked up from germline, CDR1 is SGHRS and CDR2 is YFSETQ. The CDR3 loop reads CASSSTGLPTDTQYF. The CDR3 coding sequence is TGCGCCAGCAGCTCGACGGGACTACCCACAGATACGCAGTATTTT. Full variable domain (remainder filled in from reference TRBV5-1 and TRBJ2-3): KAGVTQTPRYLIKTRGQQVTLSCSPISGHRSVSWYQQTPGQGLQFLFEYFSETQRNKGNFPGRFSGRQFSNSRSEMNVSTLELGDSALYLCASSSTGLPTDTQYFGPGTRLTVL.

The CDR3 region is CASSELRGRETQYF. The CDR3 nucleotides read TGTGCCAGCAGTGAATTAAGGGGCCGGGAGACCCAGTACTTC. The chain couples TRBV2 to TRBJ2-5, with D possibly being TRBD1 (5 bases). From germline, CDR1 is SNHLY and CDR2 FYNNEI. V lost 2 bases and J 5 bases, leaving 12 bases between the germline ends. The CDR3 length is 14 residues.

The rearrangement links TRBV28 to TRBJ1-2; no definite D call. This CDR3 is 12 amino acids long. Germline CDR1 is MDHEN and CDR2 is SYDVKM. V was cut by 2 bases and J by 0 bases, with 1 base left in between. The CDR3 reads CASSLANYGYTF. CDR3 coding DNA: TGTGCCAGCAGTTTAGCTAACTATGGCTACACCTTC.

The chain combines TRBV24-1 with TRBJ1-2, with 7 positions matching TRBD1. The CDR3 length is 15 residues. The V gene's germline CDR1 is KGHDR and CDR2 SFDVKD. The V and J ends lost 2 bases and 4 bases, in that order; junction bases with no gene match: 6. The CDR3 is CATSDSSGTAYGYTF. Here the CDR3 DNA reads TGTGCCACCAGTGATTCCTCCGGGACAGCCTATGGCTACACCTTC.

The CDR3 DNA reads as TGTGCCAGCAGCTTAGCGAAATCCTCCTACGAGCAGTACTTC. This sequence encodes CASSLAKSSYEQYF. The rearrangement uses TRBV7-9 and TRBJ2-7; D unresolved. In germline, CDR1 is SEHNR, CDR2 FQNEAQ (reference sequence). This CDR3 comprises 14 residues. V was clipped by 0 bases and J by 0 bases, with 6 bases between them.

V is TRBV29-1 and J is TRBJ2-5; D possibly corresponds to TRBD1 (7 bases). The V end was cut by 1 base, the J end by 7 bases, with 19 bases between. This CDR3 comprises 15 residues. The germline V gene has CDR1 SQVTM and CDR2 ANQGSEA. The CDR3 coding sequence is TGCAGCGTTGAAGTAGGGCAGGGGGGCGGCAGGACCCAGTACTTC. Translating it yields CSVEVGQGGGRTQYF.

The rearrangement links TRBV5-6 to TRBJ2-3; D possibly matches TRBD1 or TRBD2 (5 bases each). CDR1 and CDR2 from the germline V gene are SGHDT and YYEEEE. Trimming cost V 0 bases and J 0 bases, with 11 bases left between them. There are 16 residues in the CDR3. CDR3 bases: TGTGCCAGCAGCTTGGTTGGGGACCCTAGCACAGATACGCAGTATTTT. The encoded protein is CASSLVGDPSTDTQYF.

This CDR3 is CASSLRGYNEQFF. The CDR3 bases are TGTGCCAGCAGTTTAAGGGGATACAATGAGCAGTTCTTC. The rearrangement joins TRBV12-3 or TRBV12-4 to TRBJ2-1; TRBD1 is a possible D gene (5 bases). The CDR3 length is 13 residues. Trimming left V 2 bases short and J 4 bases short, with 6 bases between.

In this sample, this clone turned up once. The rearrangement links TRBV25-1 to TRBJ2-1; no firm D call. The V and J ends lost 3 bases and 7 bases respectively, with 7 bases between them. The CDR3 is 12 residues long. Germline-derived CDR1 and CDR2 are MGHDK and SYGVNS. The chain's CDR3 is CASSEMGNEQFF. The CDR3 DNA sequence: TGTGCCAGCAGTGAGATGGGAAATGAGCAGTTCTTC.

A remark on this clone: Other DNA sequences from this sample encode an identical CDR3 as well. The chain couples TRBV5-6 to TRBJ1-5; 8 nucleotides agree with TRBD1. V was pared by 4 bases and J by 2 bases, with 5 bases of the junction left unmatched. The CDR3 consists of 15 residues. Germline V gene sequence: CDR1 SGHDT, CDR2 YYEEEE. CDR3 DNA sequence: TGTGCCAGCAGCGCAGGACAGGGCGGCAATCAGCCCCAGCATTTT. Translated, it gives CASSAGQGGNQPQHF.

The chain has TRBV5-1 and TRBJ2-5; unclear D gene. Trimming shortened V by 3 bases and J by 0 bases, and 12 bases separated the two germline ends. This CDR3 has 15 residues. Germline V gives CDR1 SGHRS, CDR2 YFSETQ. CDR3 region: CASSSGRWDQETQYF. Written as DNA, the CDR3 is TGCGCCAGCAGCTCTGGACGTTGGGACCAAGAGACCCAGTACTTC.

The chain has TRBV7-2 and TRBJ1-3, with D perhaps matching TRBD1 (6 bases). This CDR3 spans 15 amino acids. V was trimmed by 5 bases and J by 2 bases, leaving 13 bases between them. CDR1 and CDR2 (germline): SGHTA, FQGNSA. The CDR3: CASSGQLNTGNTIYF. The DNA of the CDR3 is TGTGCCAGCAGCGGACAGCTTAATACTGGAAACACCATATATTTT.

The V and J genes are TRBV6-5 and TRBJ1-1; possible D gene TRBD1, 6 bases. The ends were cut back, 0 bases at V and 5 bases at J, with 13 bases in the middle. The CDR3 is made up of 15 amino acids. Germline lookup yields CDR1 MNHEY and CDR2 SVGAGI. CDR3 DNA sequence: TGTGCCAGCAGTTACTCGAAGGGGGGAGTAACTGAAGCTTTCTTT. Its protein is CASSYSKGGVTEAFF.

The CDR3 sequence is CASSRRQSGGGTEAFF. CDR3 DNA: TGCGCCAGCAGCAGACGTCAATCGGGTGGTGGGACTGAAGCTTTCTTT. The V and J genes are TRBV5-1 and TRBJ1-1; D is unclear. V lost 4 bases, J lost 5 bases, and 21 bases lay in between. Germline V CDR1 and CDR2: SGHRS, YFSETQ. The CDR3 has 16 amino acids.